This T cell receptor (beta chain) appears in the sequencing data of a study of tumor-infiltrating lymphocytes in primary liver carcinoma. Study summary: Primary liver carcinomas in the patients were surgically resected. Study conclusions and caveats: The use of bulk unsorted samples meant that CD4+ and CD8+ repertoires were not compared.

Germline DNA was also extracted, with blood RNA taken from unsorted whole blood. TCR beta cDNA was prepared out of around 460 ng total RNA by means of a constant-region primer. Libraries of TCR beta came from three nested multiplex PCR rounds with slightly modified ARM-PCR. Forward primers for TRBV1-TRBV30 and a C-beta reverse primer served the first two PCR rounds, at 10 cycles each. TCRdb re-derived calls from the multiplex PCR reads in MiXCR, one entry per CDR3 protein. The sample holds approximately 330,000 distinct CDR3 sequences; about 65% are singletons and the top ten take 5.5% to 7%. V lost 1 base and J 8 bases, leaving 6 bases between the germline ends. This CDR3 contains 12 residues. Of note for this clonotype: The antigen remains unidentified.

Sample: peripheral blood. This TCR derives from a man aged 40-49 years with primary liver carcinoma and hepatitis B virus infection. The chain uses TRBV12-3 or TRBV12-4 and TRBJ2-1; D is unresolved. The CDR3 region is CASSLEVYEQFF. CDR3 DNA: TGTGCCAGCAGTTTAGAGGTATATGAGCAGTTCTTC.